This T cell receptor beta chain emerged from a study of naive and memory T cell subsets. Findings of the study overall: Especially in CD8 cells, naive repertoires contained a few larger clonotypes, possibly CD45RA-re-expressing memory cells.

V was shortened by 4 bases and J by 1 base, with 12 bases between the two germline ends. Germline CDR1 MDHEN, CDR2 SYDVKM. The CDR3 is 15 amino acids. Two oligonucleotides, mixed equimolar, formed the beta constant-region primer covering TRBC1 and TRBC2. Nested alpha and beta constant-region primers with the SP2 primer drove four PCR rounds on ligated cDNA. The cDNA 3' end received a ligated single-stranded oligonucleotide carrying the SP2 primer and a 12-nucleotide UMI. TCRdb ran MiXCR on the UMI-ligation and nested PCR reads and lists one entry per CDR3 protein. This sample has more than 120,000 distinct CDR3 sequences, with approximately 20% found just once. With respect to this clonotype: Antigen specificity is unknown.

The genes are TRBV28 and TRBJ2-3; D is tentatively TRBD1 or TRBD2 (5 bases each). What was sequenced was naive CD8+ T cells from blood. The sequence derives from a human donor in good health. CDR3 sequence: CASSYEGKGTDTQYF. The CDR3 region has the DNA TGTGCCAGCAGTTATGAGGGGAAGGGCACAGATACGCAGTATTTT.